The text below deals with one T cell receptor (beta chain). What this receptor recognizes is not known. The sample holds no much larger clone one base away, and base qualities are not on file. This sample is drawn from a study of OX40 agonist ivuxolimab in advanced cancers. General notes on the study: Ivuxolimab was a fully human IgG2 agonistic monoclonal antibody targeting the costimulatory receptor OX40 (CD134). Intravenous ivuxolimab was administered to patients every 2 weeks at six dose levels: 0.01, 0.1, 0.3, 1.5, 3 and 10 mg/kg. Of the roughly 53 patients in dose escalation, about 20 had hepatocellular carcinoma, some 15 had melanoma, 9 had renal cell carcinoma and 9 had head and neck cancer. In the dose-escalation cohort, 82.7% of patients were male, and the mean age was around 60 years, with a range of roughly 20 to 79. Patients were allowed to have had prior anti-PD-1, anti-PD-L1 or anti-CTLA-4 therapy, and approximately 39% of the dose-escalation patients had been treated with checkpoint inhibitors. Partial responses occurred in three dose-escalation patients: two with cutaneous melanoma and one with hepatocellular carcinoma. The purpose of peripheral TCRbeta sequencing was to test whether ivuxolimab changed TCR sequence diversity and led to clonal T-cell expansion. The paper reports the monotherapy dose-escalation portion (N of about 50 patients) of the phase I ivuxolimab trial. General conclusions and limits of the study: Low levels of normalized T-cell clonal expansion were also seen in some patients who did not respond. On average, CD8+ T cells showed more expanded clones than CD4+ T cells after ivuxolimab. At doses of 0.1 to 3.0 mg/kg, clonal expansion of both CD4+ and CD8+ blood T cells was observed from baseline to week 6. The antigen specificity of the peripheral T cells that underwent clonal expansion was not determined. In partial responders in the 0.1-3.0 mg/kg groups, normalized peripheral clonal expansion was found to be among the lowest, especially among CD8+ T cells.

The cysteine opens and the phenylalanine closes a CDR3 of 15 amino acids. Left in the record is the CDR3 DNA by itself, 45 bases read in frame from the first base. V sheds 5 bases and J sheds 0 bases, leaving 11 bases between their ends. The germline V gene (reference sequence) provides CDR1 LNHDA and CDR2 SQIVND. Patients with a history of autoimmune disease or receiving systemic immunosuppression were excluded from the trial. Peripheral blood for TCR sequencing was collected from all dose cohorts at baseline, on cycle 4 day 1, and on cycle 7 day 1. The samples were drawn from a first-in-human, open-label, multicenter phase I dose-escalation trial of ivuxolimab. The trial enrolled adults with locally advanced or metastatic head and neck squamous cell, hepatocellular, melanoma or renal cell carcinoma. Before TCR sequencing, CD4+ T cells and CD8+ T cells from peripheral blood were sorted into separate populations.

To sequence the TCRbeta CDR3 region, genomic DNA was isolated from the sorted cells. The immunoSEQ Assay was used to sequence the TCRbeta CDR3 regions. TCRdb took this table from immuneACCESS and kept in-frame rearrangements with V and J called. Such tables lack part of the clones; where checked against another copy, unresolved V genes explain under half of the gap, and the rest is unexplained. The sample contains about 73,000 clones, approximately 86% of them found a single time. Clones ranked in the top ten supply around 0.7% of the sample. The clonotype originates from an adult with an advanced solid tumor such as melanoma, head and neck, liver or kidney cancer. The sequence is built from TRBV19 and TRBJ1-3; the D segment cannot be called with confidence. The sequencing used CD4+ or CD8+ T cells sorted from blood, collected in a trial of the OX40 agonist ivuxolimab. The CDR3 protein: CASSPSTGSGNTIYF. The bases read TGTGCCAGTAGTCCTTCGACGGGCTCTGGAAACACCATATATTTT.